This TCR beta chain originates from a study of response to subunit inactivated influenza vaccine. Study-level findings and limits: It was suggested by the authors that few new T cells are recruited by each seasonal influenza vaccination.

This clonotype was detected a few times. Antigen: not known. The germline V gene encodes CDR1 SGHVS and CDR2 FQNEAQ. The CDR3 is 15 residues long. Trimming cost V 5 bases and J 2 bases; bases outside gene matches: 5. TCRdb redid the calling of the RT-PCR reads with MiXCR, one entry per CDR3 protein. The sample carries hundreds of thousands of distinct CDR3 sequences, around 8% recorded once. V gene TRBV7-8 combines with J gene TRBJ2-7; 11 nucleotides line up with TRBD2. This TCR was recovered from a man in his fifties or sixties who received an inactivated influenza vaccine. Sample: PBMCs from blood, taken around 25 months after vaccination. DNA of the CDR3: TGTGCCAGCAGCCTGATGACTAGCGGGACCTACGAGCAGTACTTC. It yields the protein CASSLMTSGTYEQYF.